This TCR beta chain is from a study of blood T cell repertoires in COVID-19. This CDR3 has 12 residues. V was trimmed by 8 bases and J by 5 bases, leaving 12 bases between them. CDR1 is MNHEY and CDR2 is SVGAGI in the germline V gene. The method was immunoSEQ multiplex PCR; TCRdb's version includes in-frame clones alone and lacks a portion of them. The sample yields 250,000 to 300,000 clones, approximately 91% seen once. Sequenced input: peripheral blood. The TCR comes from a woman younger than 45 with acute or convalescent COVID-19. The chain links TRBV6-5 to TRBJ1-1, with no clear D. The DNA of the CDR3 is TGTGCCAGCTTCCCTCTAAATACTGAAGCTTTCTTT. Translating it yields CASFPLNTEAFF.